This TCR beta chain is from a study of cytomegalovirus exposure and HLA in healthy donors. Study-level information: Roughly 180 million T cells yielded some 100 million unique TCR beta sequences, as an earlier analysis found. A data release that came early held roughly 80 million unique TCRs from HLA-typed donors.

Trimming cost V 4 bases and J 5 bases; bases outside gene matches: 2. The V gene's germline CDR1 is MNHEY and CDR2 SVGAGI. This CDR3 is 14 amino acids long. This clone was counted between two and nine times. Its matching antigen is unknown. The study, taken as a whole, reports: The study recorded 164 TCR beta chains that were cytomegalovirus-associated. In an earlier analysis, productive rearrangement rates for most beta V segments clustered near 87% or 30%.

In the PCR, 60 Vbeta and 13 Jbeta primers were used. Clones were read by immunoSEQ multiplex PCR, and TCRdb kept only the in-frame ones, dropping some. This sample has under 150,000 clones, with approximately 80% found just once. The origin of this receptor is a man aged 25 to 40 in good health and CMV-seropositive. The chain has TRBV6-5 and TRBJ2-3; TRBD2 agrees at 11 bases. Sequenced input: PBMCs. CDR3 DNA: TGTGCCAGCAGTTTTGGGACTAGCGGAGATACGCAGTATTTT. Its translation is CASSFGTSGDTQYF.